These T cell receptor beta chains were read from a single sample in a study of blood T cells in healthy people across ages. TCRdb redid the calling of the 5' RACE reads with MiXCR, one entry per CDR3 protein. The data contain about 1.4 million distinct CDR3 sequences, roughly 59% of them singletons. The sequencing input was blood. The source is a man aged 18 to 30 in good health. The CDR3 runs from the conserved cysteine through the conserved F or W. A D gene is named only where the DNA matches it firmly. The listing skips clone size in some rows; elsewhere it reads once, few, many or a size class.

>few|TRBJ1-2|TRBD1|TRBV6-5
CASSYSGQGGNGYTF
TGTGCCAGCAGTTACTCGGGACAGGGGGGGAATGGCTACACCTTC
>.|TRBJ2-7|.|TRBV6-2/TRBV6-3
CASSHEWGDYEQYF
TGTGCCAGCAGTCACGAGTGGGGAGACTACGAGCAGTACTTC
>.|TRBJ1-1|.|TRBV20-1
CSARGRGTEGNTEAFF
TGCAGTGCTAGAGGTCGGGGGACCGAGGGGAACACTGAAGCTTTCTTT
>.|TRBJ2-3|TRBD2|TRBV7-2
CASSLAGLAGGSRTDTQYF
TGTGCCAGCAGCTTAGCGGGACTAGCGGGGGGAAGCAGAACAGATACGCAGTATTTT
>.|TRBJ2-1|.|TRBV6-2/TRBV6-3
CASALGWNEQFF
TGTGCCAGCGCCTTGGGGTGGAATGAGCAGTTCTTC
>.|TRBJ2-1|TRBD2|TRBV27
CASSLRLAGVEQFF
TGTGCCAGCAGTTTGCGACTAGCGGGAGTTGAGCAGTTCTTC
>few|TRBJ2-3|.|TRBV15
CATSVGAATDTQYF
TGTGCCACCAGCGTTGGGGCGGCCACAGATACGCAGTATTTT
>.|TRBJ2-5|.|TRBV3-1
CASSESARALRQETQYF
TGTGCCAGCAGCGAGTCAGCCAGGGCCCTTCGCCAAGAGACCCAGTACTTC
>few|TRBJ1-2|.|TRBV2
CASNPGRSYGYTF
TGTGCCAGCAACCCAGGACGAAGCTATGGCTACACCTTC
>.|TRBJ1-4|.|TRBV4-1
CASSQAGGREEKLFF
TGCGCCAGCAGCCAAGCCGGGGGACGAGAGGAAAAACTGTTTTTT
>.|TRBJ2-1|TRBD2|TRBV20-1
CSARASGEYNEQFF
TGCAGTGCTAGAGCTAGCGGAGAGTACAATGAGCAGTTCTTC
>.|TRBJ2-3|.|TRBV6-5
CASGGSLTDTQYF
TGTGCCAGCGGTGGCTCCCTCACAGATACGCAGTATTTT
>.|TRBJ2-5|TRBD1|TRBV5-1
CASSRNSGQQETQYF
TGCGCCAGCAGCCGAAACTCGGGACAGCAAGAGACCCAGTACTTC
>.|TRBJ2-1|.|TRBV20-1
CSARDQGRRYNEQFF
TGCAGTGCTAGAGATCAAGGGCGTCGTTACAATGAGCAGTTCTTC
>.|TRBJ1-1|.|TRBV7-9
CASSPLTTGSKAEAFF
TGTGCCAGCAGCCCACTAACTACGGGGTCAAAAGCTGAAGCTTTCTTT
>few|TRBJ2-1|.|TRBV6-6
CASSTIRHEQFF
TGTGCCAGCAGTACCATCAGGCATGAGCAGTTCTTC
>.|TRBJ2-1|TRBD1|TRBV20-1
CSARPRGHGNEQFF
TGCAGTGCTAGACCCAGGGGGCATGGGAATGAGCAGTTCTTC
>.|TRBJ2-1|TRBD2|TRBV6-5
CASQGTSGYGEQFF
TGTGCCAGCCAGGGGACTAGCGGCTACGGTGAGCAGTTCTTC
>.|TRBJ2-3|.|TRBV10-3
CAISTLTDTQYF
TGTGCCATCAGTACCCTTACAGATACGCAGTATTTT
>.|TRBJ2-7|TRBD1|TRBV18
CASSPLPGQGYEQYF
TGTGCCAGCTCACCCCTACCGGGACAGGGGTACGAGCAGTACTTC
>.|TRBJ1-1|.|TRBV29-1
CSVCSRANMNTEAFF
TGCAGCGTTTGCAGCAGAGCCAATATGAACACTGAAGCTTTCTTT
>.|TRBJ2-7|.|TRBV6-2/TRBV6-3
CASSSLLTYEQYF
TGTGCCAGCAGTTCTTTACTAACCTACGAGCAGTACTTC
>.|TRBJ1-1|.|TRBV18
CASSPRGVENTEAFF
TGTGCCAGCTCACCACGGGGGGTAGAGAACACTGAAGCTTTCTTT
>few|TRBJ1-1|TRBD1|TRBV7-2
CASSPDRVSEAFF
TGTGCCAGCAGCCCCGACAGGGTATCTGAAGCTTTCTTT
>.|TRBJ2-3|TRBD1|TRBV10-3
CAIKPGGDTQYF
TGTGCCATCAAACCAGGGGGAGATACGCAGTATTTT
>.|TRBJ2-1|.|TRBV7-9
CASSLVGRCSYNEQFF
TGTGCCAGCAGCTTAGTCGGACGATGCTCCTACAATGAGCAGTTCTTC
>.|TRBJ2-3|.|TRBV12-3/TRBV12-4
CASPPAGHQPSTDTQYF
TGTGCCAGCCCCCCGGCGGGACATCAGCCTAGCACAGATACGCAGTATTTT
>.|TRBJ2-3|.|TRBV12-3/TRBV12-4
CASSFGGATQYF
TGTGCCAGCAGTTTCGGCGGGGCTACGCAGTATTTT
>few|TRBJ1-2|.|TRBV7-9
CASSLASRDGYTF
TGTGCCAGCAGCTTAGCCAGCAGGGATGGCTACACCTTC
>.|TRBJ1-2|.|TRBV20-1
CSESGIVNDGYTF
TGCAGTGAATCAGGGATCGTTAATGATGGCTACACCTTC
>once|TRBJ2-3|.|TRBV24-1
CATSNPRSADTQYF
TGTGCCACCAGTAATCCCAGGTCCGCAGATACGCAGTATTTT
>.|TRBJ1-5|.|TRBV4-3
CASSQELGATENQPQHF
TGCGCCAGCAGCCAAGAGTTAGGCGCTACAGAAAATCAGCCCCAGCATTTT
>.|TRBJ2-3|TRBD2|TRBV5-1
CASSLEGREDTDTQYF
TGCGCCAGCAGCTTGGAAGGGCGGGAGGACACAGATACGCAGTATTTT
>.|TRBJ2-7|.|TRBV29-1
CSVFSTGTYEQYF
TGCAGCGTTTTCTCGACGGGTACCTACGAGCAGTACTTC
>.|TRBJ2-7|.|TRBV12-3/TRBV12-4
CASSLWLEMGDEQYF
TGTGCCAGCAGTTTATGGCTAGAAATGGGCGATGAGCAGTACTTC
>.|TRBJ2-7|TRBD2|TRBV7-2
CASSYGTSGISYEQYF
TGTGCCAGCAGCTACGGGACTAGCGGGATCTCCTACGAGCAGTACTTC
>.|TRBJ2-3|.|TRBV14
CASSQVGGWDTQYF
TGTGCCAGCAGCCAAGTAGGGGGATGGGATACGCAGTATTTT
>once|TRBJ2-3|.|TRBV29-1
CSTRGSGTDTQYF
TGCAGCACCAGGGGAAGTGGCACAGATACGCAGTATTTT
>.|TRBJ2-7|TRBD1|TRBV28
CASSFDPRDRGYEQYF
TGTGCCAGCAGTTTTGATCCCCGGGACAGGGGGTACGAGCAGTACTTC
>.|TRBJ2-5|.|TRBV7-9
CASSLAGGLYF
TGTGCCAGCAGCTTAGCGGGGGGTTTGTACTTC
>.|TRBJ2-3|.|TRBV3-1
CASKNEGNTDTQYF
TGTGCCAGCAAAAACGAAGGGAACACAGATACGCAGTATTTT
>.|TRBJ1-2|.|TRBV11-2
CASSKDKVVYGYTF
TGTGCCAGCAGCAAGGACAAGGTGGTGTATGGCTACACCTTC
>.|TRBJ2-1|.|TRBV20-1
CSARAWTDDNEQFF
TGCAGTGCTAGGGCCTGGACAGATGACAATGAGCAGTTCTTC
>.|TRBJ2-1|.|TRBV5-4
CASVGIYNEQFF
TGTGCCAGCGTCGGCATCTACAATGAGCAGTTCTTC
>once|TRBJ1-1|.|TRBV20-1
CSAPREDTEAFF
TGCAGTGCTCCCAGGGAGGACACTGAAGCTTTCTTT
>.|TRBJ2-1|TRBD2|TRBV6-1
CASRKILGGRISYNEQFF
TGTGCCAGCAGGAAAATTCTCGGCGGGAGGATCTCCTACAATGAGCAGTTCTTC
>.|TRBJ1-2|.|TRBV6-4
CASSDSSGGGYTF
TGTGCCAGCAGTGACTCTTCGGGTGGGGGCTACACCTTC
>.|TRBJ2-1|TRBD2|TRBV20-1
CSARTAGGDYNEQFF
TGCAGTGCTAGAACGGCGGGGGGGGATTACAATGAGCAGTTCTTC
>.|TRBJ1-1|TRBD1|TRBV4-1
CASSLDVQGPTEAFF
TGCGCCAGCAGCCTGGACGTACAGGGGCCCACCGAAGCTTTCTTT
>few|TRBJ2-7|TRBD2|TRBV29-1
CSVQPLTGGSYEQYF
TGCAGCGTGCAACCACTAACGGGGGGCTCCTACGAGCAGTACTTC
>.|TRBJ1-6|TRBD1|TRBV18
CASVRTGGRNSPLHF
TGTGCCAGCGTTCGGACAGGGGGCCGTAATTCACCCCTCCACTTT